The 20 T cell receptor beta chains in this list originate from one sample, sequenced in a study of blood T cells in healthy people across ages. With a J-beta primer mix and a sample-barcoded 5' primer, a second PCR ran about 7 to 11 cycles. One entry per CDR3 protein, called by TCRdb with MiXCR from the 5' RACE reads. The sample shows approximately 960,000 distinct CDR3 sequences, 25% to 35% of them seen only once. The same sample was also used in a study of T cells of mothers and their children.

The sequencing input was blood. Receptor source: a woman in her forties in good health.

The V gene is TRBV7-2, the J gene TRBJ2-1; 7 bases are shared with TRBD1. The CDR3 has 15 residues. Per the germline V gene, CDR1 is SGHTA and CDR2 is FQGNSA. Trimming cost V 8 bases and J 0 bases; bases outside gene matches: 7. CDR3 protein: CASSKGGPSYNEQFF. Written as DNA, the CDR3 is TGTGCCAGCTCCAAAGGGGGCCCCTCCTACAATGAGCAGTTCTTC. Looking up the rest from reference TRBV7-2 and TRBJ2-1 gives the full variable domain: GAGVSQSPSNKVTEKGKDVELRCDPISGHTALYWYRQSLGQGLEFLIYFQGNSAPDKSGLPSDRFSAERTGGSVSTLTIQRTQQEDSAVYLCASSKGGPSYNEQFFGPGTRLTVL.

V and J are TRBV27 and TRBJ1-6; TRBD1 matches 7 bases. Germline V gene lookup returns CDR1 MNHEY and CDR2 SMNVEV (reference sequence). V lost 0 bases, J lost 3 bases, and 5 bases stayed unmatched. The CDR3 consists of 17 residues. The CDR3 coding sequence is TGTGCCAGCAGTTTATCCCCCGACAGGGACTATAATTCACCCCTCCACTTT. This translates into CASSLSPDRDYNSPLHF.

In its sample, this clonotype was seen many times. The chain is built from TRBV2 and TRBJ2-1, with 14 bases identical to TRBD2. Trimming cost V 4 bases and J 4 bases; bases outside gene matches: 0. This CDR3 contains 15 residues. The V gene's germline CDR1 is SNHLY and CDR2 FYNNEI. The CDR3 is CASSGTSGGYNEQFF. In nucleotides, the CDR3 is TGTGCCAGCAGTGGGACTAGCGGGGGGTACAATGAGCAGTTCTTC.

This clonotype was counted at least ten times. V gene TRBV4-2 combines with J gene TRBJ2-7; 12 nucleotides line up with TRBD2. Germline loops: CDR1 LGHNA, CDR2 YNFKEQ. This CDR3 has 16 amino acids. With V trimmed by 1 base and J by 5 bases, 6 bases remained unmatched. CDR3: CASSQALAGGLHEQYF. CDR3 nucleotide sequence: TGTGCCAGCAGCCAAGCTCTAGCGGGGGGGCTCCACGAGCAGTACTTC.

This clonotype was recorded many times. The rearrangement joins TRBV6-2 or TRBV6-3 to TRBJ2-7; maybe TRBD2 (5 bases). V was trimmed by 3 bases and J by 3 bases, leaving 18 bases between them. From germline, CDR1 is MNHEY and CDR2 SVGEGT. The CDR3 is 16 residues long. CDR3 nucleotides: TGTGCCAGCAGTTATTCTCGAGAGGGTTTAAGCTACGAGCAGTACTTC. Its translation: CASSYSREGLSYEQYF.

The gene calls are TRBV27 and TRBJ2-3; D not certain. This CDR3 is built from 15 residues. V was trimmed by 5 bases and J by 2 bases, leaving 14 bases between them. Germline CDR1 and CDR2: MNHEY and SMNVEV (reference sequence). CDR3: CASSVEASLTDTQYF. The CDR3 bases are TGTGCCAGCAGTGTCGAAGCGAGCCTCACAGATACGCAGTATTTT.

This clonotype was detected only a few times. The CDR3: CASSQEHSNTEAFF. CDR3 sequence (DNA): TGTGCCAGCAGCCAAGAGCACTCTAACACTGAAGCTTTCTTT. The gene calls are TRBV3-1 and TRBJ1-1; D gene uncertain. V dropped 0 bases and J dropped 2 bases, with 7 bases sitting between them. This CDR3 has 14 amino acids. Germline assignment: CDR1 LGHDT and CDR2 YNNKEL (reference sequence).

This clonotype was recorded many times. The chain recombines TRBV25-1 with TRBJ2-7; D possibly uses TRBD1 or TRBD2 (5 bases each). Germline CDR1 MGHDK, CDR2 SYGVNS. This CDR3 spans 16 amino acids. V dropped 1 base and J dropped 2 bases, with 15 bases sitting between them. The CDR3 nucleotides are TGTGCCAGCAGTGAATCAGTCGGGGACCAGGCCTACGAGCAGTACTTC. It is translated as CASSESVGDQAYEQYF.

This chain links TRBV7-6 with TRBJ2-3, with D perhaps matching TRBD1 (6 bases). Germline CDR1 reads SGHVS; CDR2 reads FNYEAQ. The CDR3 loop spans 15 amino acids. Between the trimmed V and J ends, which lost 2 bases and 1 base, there was a span of 10 bases. CDR3 amino acids: CASSLSRQGTDTQYF. DNA for the CDR3: TGTGCCAGCAGCTTAAGTCGACAGGGCACAGATACGCAGTATTTT.

J is TRBJ1-1 and V is TRBV4-1; TRBD1 matches 12 bases. CDR3 length: 16 amino acids. Germline loops: CDR1 MGHRA, CDR2 YSYEKL. J lost 1 base, V lost 4 bases, and 4 bases had no gene match. The CDR3 is CASSLGTGGGNTEAFF. CDR3 DNA: TGCGCCAGCAGCCTCGGGACAGGGGGCGGGAACACTGAAGCTTTCTTT.

The sample holds a few counts of this clonotype. This rearrangement joins TRBV9 to TRBJ2-4; 9 positions agree with TRBD1. Trimming cost V 3 bases and J 9 bases; bases outside gene matches: 4. Germline CDR1 SGDLS, CDR2 YYNGEE. The CDR3 contains 13 residues. CDR3 nucleotide sequence: TGTGCCAGCAGCGACAGGGGGCCGGGCATTCAGTACTTC. Protein sequence: CASSDRGPGIQYF.

This clonotype was counted ten times or more. The rearrangement links TRBV5-1 to TRBJ2-6, with 8 bases fitting TRBD1. J lost 4 bases, V lost 3 bases, and 12 bases had no gene match. Germline V gene lookup returns CDR1 SGHRS and CDR2 YFSETQ. CDR3 length: 18 residues. The CDR3 region is CASSSPGQVWGGANVLTF. In DNA form, the CDR3 reads TGCGCCAGCAGCTCACCGGGACAGGTCTGGGGGGGGGCCAACGTCCTGACTTTC.

This clonotype showed up just once. The CDR3 protein is CASSPRTGRVYGYTF. In nucleotides, the CDR3 is TGTGCCAGCAGTCCCCGGACAGGGCGAGTCTATGGCTACACCTTC. V and J are TRBV12-3 or TRBV12-4 and TRBJ1-2; 8 bases map to TRBD1. Trimming removed 5 bases from V and 4 bases from J; junction bases left unmatched: 9. The CDR3 runs to 15 residues.

This clonotype was recorded at least ten times. This chain links TRBV7-9 with TRBJ1-5, with 10 bases fitting TRBD1. V trimming: 5 bases; J trimming: 5 bases; junction bases outside the gene matches: 3. Germline V gives CDR1 SEHNR, CDR2 FQNEAQ (reference sequence). The CDR3 runs 14 residues. CDR3 region: CASSPTGGYQPQHF. The CDR3 DNA follows: TGTGCCAGCAGCCCGACAGGGGGCTATCAGCCCCAGCATTTT. Full variable domain (missing parts from reference TRBV7-9 and TRBJ1-5): DTGVSQNPRHKITKRGQNVTFRCDPISEHNRLYWYRQTLGQGPEFLTYFQNEAQLEKSRLLSDRFSAERPKGSFSTLEIQRTEQGDSAMYLCASSPTGGYQPQHFGDGTRLSIL.

This clonotype showed up many times. The gene calls are TRBV10-3 and TRBJ2-1; 9 bases align to TRBD2. The CDR3 has 17 residues. The germline CDR1 and CDR2 sequences are ENHRY and SYGVKD. The junction had 11 bases not matched to a gene; V was cut back by 7 bases and J by 1 base. The CDR3 sequence is CAIKSDLAGPSYNEQFF. CDR3 bases: TGTGCCATCAAGAGCGACCTAGCGGGGCCGTCCTACAATGAGCAGTTCTTC.

The CDR3 coding sequence is TGTGCCAGCACCCTCCCGTCGGCTAACAATGAGCAGTTCTTC. It yields the protein CASTLPSANNEQFF. The chain couples TRBV28 to TRBJ2-1; no reliable D call. CDR1 and CDR2 from the germline V gene are MDHEN and SYDVKM. V shed 7 bases and J shed 5 bases, with 15 bases lying between them. The CDR3 has 14 residues.

This clonotype was seen a handful of times. The V call is TRBV20-1, the J call TRBJ1-3; D unclear. This CDR3 has 14 residues. Germline CDR1 reads DFQATT; CDR2 reads SNEGSKA (reference sequence). Trimming shortened V by 1 base and J by 4 bases, and 11 bases separated the two germline ends. The CDR3 DNA is TGCAGTGCTAGAGTTGGACCAGCGGGAAACACCATATATTTT. It specifies CSARVGPAGNTIYF.

This clonotype has ten or more counts. The gene calls are TRBV4-1 and TRBJ2-7; 8 bases are shared with TRBD1. CDR1 and CDR2 from the germline V gene are MGHRA and YSYEKL. V trimming: 4 bases; J trimming: 3 bases; junction bases outside the gene matches: 11. This CDR3 spans 16 amino acids. Here the CDR3 DNA reads TGCGCCAGCAGCCCCTTTTCGGGACAGGCGGTCTACGAGCAGTACTTC. It is translated as CASSPFSGQAVYEQYF.

This clonotype was seen a few times. This chain uses TRBV6-2 or TRBV6-3 with TRBJ1-2; D is perhaps TRBD1 (6 bases). CDR1 MNHEY and CDR2 SVGEGT come from the germline V gene. This CDR3 has 15 amino acids. The ends were cut back, 6 bases at V and 5 bases at J, with 19 bases in the middle. Here the CDR3 reads CASSIARGGEYGYTF. The DNA for the CDR3 is TGTGCCAGCAGCATCGCCAGGGGAGGGGAGTATGGCTACACCTTC.

V is TRBV12-3 or TRBV12-4 and J is TRBJ2-2; 9 positions match TRBD2. Unmatched junction bases numbered 6, after V lost 8 bases and J lost 2 bases. This CDR3 spans 15 amino acids. The CDR3 nucleotides read TGTGCCAGCCGCCCTAGCGGGGCTAACACCGGGGAGCTGTTTTTT. Protein product: CASRPSGANTGELFF.